Below are 18 T cell receptor beta chains sequenced from a single sample in a study of identical twins. MiXCR, applied by TCRdb to the 5' RACE reads, yields one record per CDR3 protein. The sample contains about 220,000 distinct CDR3 sequences, around 6.8% of which appear only once. This sample was shared with a second study, whose subject was yellow fever vaccine responses in identical twins.

Material: memory (CD45RO+) T cells sorted from blood. Source of these receptors: a woman between 18 and 29 years old in good health.

This clonotype has at least ten counts. The chain has TRBV28 and TRBJ2-5, with D possibly being TRBD1 (6 bases). Germline CDR1 and CDR2: MDHEN and SYDVKM. The CDR3 has 12 residues. Trimming removed 5 bases from V and 6 bases from J, with 10 bases in between. In DNA, the CDR3 is TGTGCCAGCAGTACAGGGAGCCAGACCCAGTACTTC. The encoded protein is CASSTGSQTQYF.

At least ten counts were recorded for this clonotype. The chain employs TRBV7-2 and TRBJ2-7; 10 bases are a match to TRBD1. Looked up from germline, CDR1 is SGHTA and CDR2 is FQGNSA. This CDR3 comprises 15 residues. V gave up 1 base and J gave up 3 bases; unmatched junction bases: 3. CDR3 nucleotides: TGTGCCAGCAGCTTAGGGGGACAGGGGTTCTACGAGCAGTACTTC. Its protein product is CASSLGGQGFYEQYF.

The gene calls are TRBV28 and TRBJ2-5, with 10 bases lining up with TRBD2. The CDR3 totals 19 residues. V lost 2 bases to trimming and J lost 1 base; unmatched junction nucleotides: 13. From germline, CDR1 is MDHEN and CDR2 SYDVKM. CDR3 region: CASSLRLAGDSDSQETQYF. Here the CDR3 DNA reads TGTGCCAGCAGTTTACGGCTAGCGGGGGACTCCGATTCCCAAGAGACCCAGTACTTC. The variable domain in full, completed from reference TRBV28 and TRBJ2-5, reads DVKVTQSSRYLVKRTGEKVFLECVQDMDHENMFWYRQDPGLGLRLIYFSYDVKMKEKGDIPEGYSVSREKKERFSLILESASTNQTSMYLCASSLRLAGDSDSQETQYFGPGTRLLVL.

V and J are TRBV5-5 and TRBJ2-7; a weak D match, TRBD1 (6 bases). This CDR3 region has 16 residues. The germline V gene encodes CDR1 SGHKS and CDR2 YYEKEE (reference sequence). V was pared by 4 bases and J by 0 bases, with 17 bases between. In nucleotides, the CDR3 is TGTGCCAGCAGCCCGGTGACAGGACAGAGCTCCTACGAGCAGTACTTC. Residues: CASSPVTGQSSYEQYF.

This rearrangement joins TRBV7-2 to TRBJ2-3, with D unclear. The CDR3 is 15 amino acids. Germline lookup yields CDR1 SGHTA and CDR2 FQGNSA. Trimming took off 5 bases at V and 2 bases at J, with 14 bases between the two ends. CDR3 in amino acids: CASSTTSLPTDTQYF. The DNA for the CDR3 is TGTGCCAGCAGCACGACGTCTCTCCCCACAGATACGCAGTATTTT.

This clonotype has only a few counts. The chain couples TRBV6-2 or TRBV6-3 to TRBJ2-7, with D maybe TRBD1 (6 bases). Germline assignment: CDR1 MNHEY and CDR2 SVGEGT. The CDR3 has 14 residues. Trimming shortened V by 6 bases and J by 0 bases, and 12 bases separated the two germline ends. The CDR3 loop is CASSAQGSSYEQYF. In DNA, the CDR3 is TGTGCCAGCAGCGCTCAGGGGTCCTCCTACGAGCAGTACTTC.

The J gene is TRBJ2-7, the V gene TRBV7-9; tentative D call: TRBD1 (6 bases). This CDR3 spans 16 amino acids. Germline V gene lookup returns CDR1 SEHNR and CDR2 FQNEAQ (reference sequence). V lost 1 base to trimming and J lost 0 bases, with 13 bases between them. The CDR3 region is CASSLVPGQHSYEQYF. The CDR3 DNA reads as TGTGCCAGCAGCTTAGTACCCGGACAGCACTCCTACGAGCAGTACTTC. The full variable domain, its missing parts supplied by reference TRBV7-9 and TRBJ2-7, is DTGVSQNPRHKITKRGQNVTFRCDPISEHNRLYWYRQTLGQGPEFLTYFQNEAQLEKSRLLSDRFSAERPKGSFSTLEIQRTEQGDSAMYLCASSLVPGQHSYEQYFGPGTRLTVT.

For this clonotype: A read error may account for a junction end that differs from germline. The rearrangement links TRBV5-6 to TRBJ2-7; 12 bases line up with TRBD1. The germline V gene has CDR1 SGHDT and CDR2 YYEEEE. The CDR3 runs 16 residues. CDR3 bases: TGTGCCAGCAGTTTGGGTCCGGGACAGGGGGCAGGCGAGCAGTACTTC. The encoded protein is CASSLGPGQGAGEQYF.

This clonotype was counted many times. This chain connects TRBV12-3 or TRBV12-4 to TRBJ2-3, with D perhaps being TRBD1 or TRBD2 (5 bases each). With 5 bases removed from V and 7 bases from J, the gap between germline ends came to 19 bases. This CDR3 is 15 amino acids long. CDR3 nucleotide sequence: TGTGCCAGCAGTCCCCTCGTACGAGAGGGGAATACGCAGTATTTT. This sequence encodes CASSPLVREGNTQYF.

There are many counts of this clonotype. The V and J genes are TRBV3-1 and TRBJ2-2; no firm D call. This CDR3 spans 12 amino acids. In germline, CDR1 is LGHDT, CDR2 YNNKEL (reference sequence). V shed 2 bases and J shed 7 bases, with 5 bases lying between them. CDR3 nucleotide sequence: TGTGCCAGCAGCCAACTTTTCGGGGAGCTGTTTTTT. Protein product: CASSQLFGELFF.

The CDR3 DNA follows: TGTGCCAGCAGCCAAGGAGGTAGCGCCTACGAGCAGTACTTC. The encoded protein is CASSQGGSAYEQYF. V and J are TRBV4-2 and TRBJ2-7, with D maybe TRBD2 (5 bases). This CDR3 comprises 14 residues. Per germline, CDR1 LGHNA and CDR2 YNFKEQ. V lost 1 base to trimming and J lost 2 bases, with 9 bases between them.

This clonotype was recorded many times. The rearrangement joins TRBV5-1 to TRBJ2-1, with D possibly called TRBD1 or TRBD2 (6 bases each). V lost 0 bases to trimming and J lost 8 bases, with 15 bases between them. The CDR3 is made up of 15 amino acids. Germline CDR1 SGHRS, CDR2 YFSETQ. In nucleotides, the CDR3 is TGCGCCAGCAGCTTGGAGGAGGGGGGTTTAGATGAGCAGTTCTTC. As protein: CASSLEEGGLDEQFF.

This chain links TRBV6-1 with TRBJ2-7, with 7 positions matching TRBD1. Germline assignment: CDR1 MNHNS and CDR2 SASEGT. V shed 5 bases, J shed 5 bases, and the junction held 9 bases outside the gene matches. This CDR3 comprises 14 residues. The CDR3 DNA reads TGTGCCAGCAGTATCCGACAGGGTGTAAACGAGCAGTACTTC. This translates into CASSIRQGVNEQYF.

This clonotype was detected ten times or more. This chain joins TRBV6-1 and TRBJ1-5; D uncertain. Per germline, CDR1 MNHNS and CDR2 SASEGT. The CDR3 covers 13 residues. The V end was cut by 6 bases, the J end by 6 bases, with 12 bases between. Here the CDR3 DNA reads TGTGCCAGCAGCGAGACTAGCTTTCAGCCCCAGCATTTT. The encoded protein is CASSETSFQPQHF.

In its sample, this clonotype was seen a few times. This chain joins TRBV7-2 and TRBJ2-3; no definite D call. The V gene's germline CDR1 is SGHTA and CDR2 FQGNSA. The CDR3 sequence is 12 residues long. Trimming took off 1 base at V and 14 bases at J, with 13 bases between the two ends. Here the CDR3 DNA reads TGTGCCAGCAGCTTAGAGGTCGGCTCCCGGTATTTT. Translation gives CASSLEVGSRYF.

The chain combines TRBV6-1 with TRBJ2-3, with 8 nucleotides matching TRBD2. CDR1 is MNHNS, CDR2 SASEGT, per germline. The CDR3 extends over 15 amino acids. The ends lost 5 bases at V and 3 bases at J; junction bases unmatched: 7. The CDR3 DNA is TGTGCCAGCAGTACCGGGACTAGGGTTACAGATACGCAGTATTTT. Its protein is CASSTGTRVTDTQYF.

This clonotype was detected only a few times. The V and J genes are TRBV5-5 and TRBJ2-7, with TRBD1 as a possible D gene (6 bases). The CDR3 spans 14 residues. Between the trimmed V and J ends, which lost 4 bases and 0 bases, there was a span of 11 bases. Germline CDR1 reads SGHKS; CDR2 reads YYEKEE (reference sequence). The CDR3 DNA reads as TGTGCCAGCAGCCGACCGACAGGCTCCTACGAGCAGTACTTC. This translates into CASSRPTGSYEQYF.

This clonotype was detected ten times or more. The chain recombines TRBV6-1 with TRBJ1-6, with D maybe TRBD1 (5 bases). V was cut by 7 bases and J by 10 bases, with 20 bases left in between. Germline V gene sequence: CDR1 MNHNS, CDR2 SASEGT. This CDR3 contains 15 residues. The chain's CDR3 is CASTSLRTIDSPLHF. In DNA, the CDR3 is TGTGCCAGCACCAGCCTTCGGACAATAGACTCACCCCTCCACTTT.